The rows below give T cell receptor beta chains drawn from one sample of a study of a mutant IDH1 vaccine in newly diagnosed glioma. Assay used: immunoSEQ multiplex PCR; TCRdb lists only in-frame clones, some missing. This table has 30,000 or so clones, about four fifths appearing once. The sequenced sample was PBMCs, obtained from a glioma patient treated with radiotherapy, temozolomide or both. The source of these receptors is a man younger than 45 with glioma. CDR3s include the opening cysteine and the closing phenylalanine or tryptophan. A D gene is named only where the DNA matches it firmly. Some rows mark clone size as missing; the rest say once, few, many or name a class of expanded clone.

- | TRBJ2-1 | TRBV6-1 | TRBD2 | CASSARLAGGYNEQFF | TGTGCCAGCAGTGCCCGCTTAGCGGGGGGATACAATGAGCAGTTCTTC
once | TRBJ1-2 | TRBV19 | - | CASSIPVVDGYTF | TGTGCCAGTAGTATACCTGTGGTGGATGGCTACACCTTC
- | TRBJ1-2 | TRBV25-1 | TRBD1 | CASSSAVGTGRRYTF | TGTGCCAGCAGTAGTGCCGTAGGGACAGGGCGGCGCTACACCTTC
few | TRBJ1-6 | TRBV30 | - | CALKQDRRNSPLHF | TGTGCCCTCAAGCAGGACAGACGAAATTCACCCCTCCACTTT
- | TRBJ2-7 | TRBV13 | TRBD2 | CASSFGTSGPPRYEQYF | TGTGCCAGCAGCTTCGGGACTAGCGGCCCTCCGAGGTACGAGCAGTACTTC
- | TRBJ1-6 | TRBV29-1 | - | CSVVVGASNSPLHF | TGCAGCGTTGTGGTAGGGGCGTCGAATTCACCCCTCCACTTT
- | TRBJ1-6 | TRBV27 | - | CASSTPPGAGSNSPLHF | TGTGCCAGCAGTACCCCCCCAGGGGCAGGTTCTAATTCACCCCTCCACTTT
- | TRBJ2-1 | TRBV10-3 | - | CAISASREEQFF | TGTGCCATCAGTGCGAGTAGGGAGGAGCAGTTCTTC
- | TRBJ1-1 | TRBV28 | - | CASSFRRRNTEAFF | TGTGCCAGCAGTTTTCGTCGGAGGAACACTGAAGCTTTCTTT
once | TRBJ2-2 | TRBV7-8 | TRBD1 | CASSFLGRGRTGELFF | TGTGCCAGCAGCTTCTTGGGTAGGGGGCGAACCGGGGAGCTGTTTTTT
- | TRBJ2-1 | TRBV13 | - | CASSLGNRRSSYNEQFF | TGTGCCAGCAGCTTAGGGAACCGGAGGAGCTCCTACAATGAGCAGTTCTTC
once | TRBJ2-7 | TRBV13 | TRBD1 | CASSVWDRELDEQYF | TGTGCCAGCAGCGTGTGGGACAGGGAGTTGGACGAGCAGTACTTC
- | TRBJ1-1 | TRBV19 | - | CASSIAGTLNTEAFF | TGTGCCAGTAGTATAGCTGGGACATTGAACACTGAAGCTTTCTTT
- | TRBJ1-2 | TRBV5-6 | - | CASSRGRRVGYTF | TGTGCCAGCAGCAGGGGACGTAGGGTTGGCTACACCTTC
once | TRBJ2-4 | TRBV9 | TRBD1 | CASSVATGDGYIQYF | TGTGCCAGCAGCGTGGCAACAGGGGATGGGTACATTCAGTACTTC
- | TRBJ2-2 | TRBV18 | - | CASSPPAASTGELFF | TGTGCCAGCTCACCCCCTGCGGCAAGCACCGGGGAGCTGTTTTTT
- | TRBJ2-1 | TRBV7-2 | - | CASSSPGAGLYNEQFF | TGTGCCAGCAGCTCTCCGGGTGCGGGGCTATACAATGAGCAGTTCTTC
- | TRBJ2-7 | TRBV4-2 | TRBD2 | CASSRSGTSSYEQYF | TGTGCCAGCAGCCGGTCCGGGACTAGCTCCTACGAGCAGTACTTC
- | TRBJ1-5 | TRBV10-3 | - | CATRELNSNQPQHF | TGTGCCACCCGCGAGCTTAATAGCAATCAGCCCCAGCATTTT
few | TRBJ1-4 | TRBV15 | - | CATSLQPNEKLFF | TGTGCCACCAGCCTACAGCCTAATGAAAAACTGTTTTTT
- | TRBJ1-6 | TRBV11-2 | TRBD1 | CASSLKAGTASNSPLHF | TGTGCCAGCAGCCTAAAAGCAGGGACAGCTTCAAATTCACCCCTCCACTTT
- | TRBJ1-2 | TRBV9 | - | CASSDRYSYGYTF | TGTGCCAGCAGCGACCGCTACTCCTATGGCTACACCTTC
- | TRBJ1-1 | TRBV19 | - | CASSSRGPQNTEAFF | TGTGCCAGTAGTTCCAGGGGACCCCAGAACACTGAAGCTTTCTTT
- | TRBJ1-1 | TRBV7-9 | - | CASSLKVVENTEAFF | TGTGCCAGCAGCTTAAAGGTAGTGGAGAACACTGAAGCTTTCTTT
few | TRBJ1-1 | TRBV29-1 | - | CSVKRLNTEAFF | TGCAGCGTTAAAAGGTTGAACACTGAAGCTTTCTTT
- | TRBJ2-7 | TRBV4-1 | TRBD2 | CASSHPPMGGRAYEQYF | TGCGCCAGCAGCCATCCCCCCATGGGCGGGAGGGCGTACGAGCAGTACTTC
few | TRBJ2-7 | TRBV5-6 | - | CASSPTLGGQHEQYF | TGTGCCAGCAGCCCGACACTGGGGGGTCAGCACGAGCAGTACTTC
once | TRBJ1-3 | TRBV27 | - | CASSLSGGEGNTIYF | TGTGCCAGCAGTTTATCGGGGGGCGAGGGAAACACCATATATTTT
- | TRBJ1-6 | TRBV18 | - | CASSPGTPGDNSPLHF | TGTGCCAGCTCACCTGGGACACCAGGAGATAATTCACCCCTCCACTTT
few | TRBJ1-4 | TRBV19 | - | CASSSGVATNEKLFF | TGTGCCAGTAGTTCGGGTGTCGCAACTAATGAAAAACTGTTTTTT
- | TRBJ2-1 | TRBV7-9 | - | CASSLAAGVHNEQFF | TGTGCCAGCAGCCTAGCCGCCGGGGTCCACAATGAGCAGTTCTTC
once | TRBJ1-2 | TRBV12-5 | - | CASGPSPGGYTF | TGTGCTAGTGGCCCTTCTCCGGGGGGCTACACCTTC
- | TRBJ1-2 | TRBV19 | - | CASSIYIRQTYGYTF | TGTGCCAGTAGTATATATATTCGACAGACCTATGGCTACACCTTC
- | TRBJ2-3 | TRBV6-8 | TRBD2 | CARPKRGGSTDTQYF | TGTGCCAGGCCCAAGCGGGGGGGTAGCACAGATACGCAGTATTTT
- | TRBJ2-7 | TRBV27 | TRBD2 | CASSASAGPGIYEQYF | TGTGCCAGCAGTGCATCAGCGGGGCCCGGGATCTACGAGCAGTACTTC
- | TRBJ1-5 | TRBV7-2 | - | CASSPTGGQPQHF | TGTGCCAGCAGCCCGACAGGCGGTCAGCCCCAGCATTTT
- | TRBJ1-5 | TRBV19 | TRBD1 | CASRDREGGNQPQHF | TGTGCCAGCAGGGACAGGGAAGGCGGCAATCAGCCCCAGCATTTT
- | TRBJ2-7 | TRBV27 | TRBD1 | CASSLQGATYEQYF | TGTGCCAGCAGTTTACAGGGGGCAACCTACGAGCAGTACTTC
- | TRBJ1-6 | TRBV10-1 | - | CARPRSSYNSPLHF | TGCGCCCGCCCGCGAAGTTCCTATAATTCACCCCTCCACTTT
once | TRBJ2-1 | TRBV19 | TRBD2 | CASTKGTSGTYNEQFF | TGTGCCAGCACAAAAGGGACTAGCGGGACCTACAATGAGCAGTTCTTC
- | TRBJ2-6 | TRBV5-5 | - | CASSLDPSGANVLTF | TGTGCCAGCAGCTTGGACCCCTCTGGGGCCAACGTCCTGACTTTC
- | TRBJ2-5 | TRBV6-1 | TRBD1 | CASSDRGRGETQYF | TGTGCCAGCAGCGACAGGGGAAGGGGAGAGACCCAGTACTTC
- | TRBJ1-5 | TRBV19 | TRBD1 | CASSIRDRGQPQHF | TGTGCCAGTAGTATTCGTGACAGGGGTCAGCCCCAGCATTTT
- | TRBJ1-1 | TRBV19 | TRBD1 | CASSIRRDRPNTEAFF | TGTGCCAGTAGTATCCGCCGGGACAGGCCGAACACTGAAGCTTTCTTT
- | TRBJ1-2 | TRBV7-2 | TRBD1 | CASSSTGNYGYTF | TGTGCCAGCAGTTCGACAGGGAACTATGGCTACACCTTC
- | TRBJ1-6 | TRBV5-4 | TRBD1 | CASRLGGSSYNSPLHF | TGTGCCAGCAGATTAGGGGGCAGCTCCTATAATTCACCCCTCCACTTT
- | TRBJ2-2 | TRBV11-3 | - | CASSLSPMRELFF | TGTGCCAGCAGCTTATCCCCAATGAGGGAGCTGTTTTTT